This is a list of T cell receptor beta chains from one sample in a study of cytomegalovirus exposure and HLA in healthy donors. Data came from immunoSEQ multiplex PCR; TCRdb stores just in-frame clones and leaves some out. The sample consists of roughly 230,000 clones, around 90% of them appearing once. Sequenced material: PBMCs. The receptor set was obtained from a girl aged 2-10 years in good health and CMV-seronegative. CDR3s include the opening cysteine and the closing phenylalanine or tryptophan. The order of the fields is V gene, D gene, clone size, J gene, CDR3 protein, CDR3 DNA. A D gene is named only where the DNA matches it firmly. Clone sizes are given selectively: once, few, many, or a class where the clone is expanded.

TRBV7-8,TRBD2,-,TRBJ2-7,CASSLDPEGLAGEQYF,TGTGCCAGCAGCTTAGACCCAGAGGGACTAGCGGGGGAGCAGTACTTC
TRBV6-6,TRBD1,-,TRBJ1-1,CASITGAGGTFAFF,TGTGCCAGCATCACGGGGGCAGGGGGCACTTTTGCTTTCTTT
TRBV5-1,TRBD1,-,TRBJ2-7,CASSLYGQGVYEQYF,TGCGCCAGCAGCTTGTATGGACAGGGTGTTTACGAGCAGTACTTC
TRBV13,TRBD2,-,TRBJ2-1,CASSPSREAYNEQFF,TGTGCCAGCAGCCCGTCACGGGAGGCCTACAATGAGCAGTTCTTC
TRBV2,-,-,TRBJ2-7,CASSGAVSVTYEQYF,TGTGCCAGCAGTGGGGCCGTCTCTGTGACCTACGAGCAGTACTTC
TRBV28,-,-,TRBJ1-2,CASSTYRVGYTF,TGTGCCAGCAGTACTTACAGGGTTGGCTACACCTTC
TRBV7-9,TRBD2,-,TRBJ2-3,CASSLAGTSLDTQYF,TGTGCCAGCAGCTTGGCCGGGACTAGCCTGGATACGCAGTATTTT
TRBV9,-,-,TRBJ1-1,CASSVEAGWNTEAFF,TGTGCCAGCAGCGTAGAGGCAGGGTGGAACACTGAAGCTTTCTTT
TRBV7-9,TRBD2,-,TRBJ2-3,CASSLASGLLGDTQYF,TGTGCCAGCAGCTTAGCTAGCGGGCTTTTGGGAGATACGCAGTATTTT
TRBV4-2,-,-,TRBJ2-7,CASSRGGTSYEQYF,TGTGCCAGCAGCCGAGGCGGGACCTCCTACGAGCAGTACTTC
TRBV7-8,-,-,TRBJ1-5,CASSLDRYSNQPQHF,TGTGCCAGCAGCTTAGATCGGTATAGCAATCAGCCCCAGCATTTT
TRBV10-3,TRBD2,-,TRBJ2-5,CAISSSGQETQYF,TGTGCCATCAGTTCTAGCGGTCAAGAGACCCAGTACTTC
TRBV2,TRBD2,-,TRBJ2-5,CASRGGGAAETQYF,TGTGCCAGCAGGGGCGGGGGGGCCGCAGAGACCCAGTACTTC
TRBV5-1,TRBD1,-,TRBJ2-6,CASSLGQGAGANVLTF,TGCGCCAGCAGCTTGGGACAGGGGGCTGGGGCCAACGTCCTGACTTTC
TRBV28,TRBD1,-,TRBJ1-3,CASIPTQGRAGNTIYF,TGTGCCAGCATCCCCACACAGGGGCGCGCGGGAAACACCATATATTTT
TRBV11-2,-,-,TRBJ2-7,CASTRELDEQYF,TGTGCCAGCACCCGAGAGCTTGACGAGCAGTACTTC
TRBV5-1,TRBD2,-,TRBJ2-3,CASSLEASGAGGTDTQYF,TGCGCCAGCAGCTTGGAGGCTAGCGGAGCTGGTGGCACAGATACGCAGTATTTT
TRBV5-4,-,-,TRBJ1-3,CASSSEVAGNTIYF,TGTGCCAGCAGCTCCGAAGTAGCTGGAAACACCATATATTTT
TRBV19,-,-,TRBJ1-4,CASSKQINGKLFF,TGTGCCAGTAGTAAACAGATAAATGGGAAACTGTTTTTT
TRBV7-6,-,few,TRBJ2-2,CASSATSHSNTGELFF,TGTGCCAGCAGCGCAACTAGCCACTCGAACACCGGGGAGCTGTTTTTT
TRBV10-3,-,-,TRBJ1-1,CAISPDMGGTEAFF,TGTGCCATCAGCCCCGACATGGGGGGCACTGAAGCTTTCTTT
TRBV18,TRBD2,-,TRBJ2-5,CASSPLLAGTQETQYF,TGTGCCAGCTCACCTCTACTAGCGGGGACCCAAGAGACCCAGTACTTC
TRBV6-6,-,-,TRBJ2-2,CASSPSGQNTGELFF,TGTGCCAGCAGTCCCTCGGGACAGAACACCGGGGAGCTGTTTTTT
TRBV20-1,-,-,TRBJ2-1,CSASMNEQFF,TGCAGTGCTAGTATGAATGAGCAGTTCTTC
TRBV19,-,-,TRBJ1-4,CASSNPSGWTNNEKLFF,TGTGCCAGTAGTAACCCTTCCGGGTGGACTAATAATGAAAAACTGTTTTTT
TRBV7-2,TRBD2,-,TRBJ2-1,CASSLYSGSYNEQFF,TGTGCCAGCAGCTTATATAGCGGGAGCTACAATGAGCAGTTCTTC
TRBV27,TRBD1,-,TRBJ1-5,CASSRDRAQPQHF,TGTGCCAGCAGTAGAGACAGGGCTCAGCCCCAGCATTTT
TRBV27,TRBD2,-,TRBJ2-1,CASTLSGRDEQFF,TGTGCCAGTACCTTAAGCGGGAGGGATGAGCAGTTCTTC
TRBV7-2,TRBD2,-,TRBJ2-1,CASSFVAGGLYNEQFF,TGTGCCAGCAGCTTCGTAGCGGGAGGGCTCTACAATGAGCAGTTCTTC
TRBV7-2,-,-,TRBJ1-5,CASSLVGPRGQPQHF,TGTGCCAGCAGCTTAGTAGGCCCCCGCGGGCAGCCCCAGCATTTT
TRBV5-4,-,few,TRBJ1-5,CASSLAGGNQPQHF,TGTGCCAGCAGCTTGGCCGGGGGAAATCAGCCCCAGCATTTT
TRBV7-3,-,once,TRBJ1-2,CASSLEPQGYGYTF,TGTGCCAGCAGCTTAGAACCGCAGGGATATGGCTACACCTTC
TRBV2,TRBD1,-,TRBJ1-6,CASIRDRGRGSPLHF,TGTGCCAGCATTAGGGACAGGGGGCGCGGTTCACCCCTCCACTTT
TRBV10-1,-,-,TRBJ2-3,CASSESPPGSTDTQYF,TGCGCCAGCAGTGAGTCCCCCCCAGGTAGCACAGATACGCAGTATTTT
TRBV10-1,-,-,TRBJ2-3,CASSEGAPSTDTQYF,TGCGCCAGCAGTGAGGGGGCGCCGAGCACAGATACGCAGTATTTT
TRBV5-4,-,once,TRBJ2-3,CASSSTVPDTQYF,TGTGCCAGCAGCTCGACAGTACCAGATACGCAGTATTTT
TRBV5-4,TRBD1,-,TRBJ1-1,CASSLGQGMNTEAFF,TGTGCCAGCAGCTTGGGACAGGGGATGAACACTGAAGCTTTCTTT
TRBV27,TRBD1,-,TRBJ2-5,CASTSGGETQYF,TGTGCCAGCACTTCAGGGGGAGAGACCCAGTACTTC